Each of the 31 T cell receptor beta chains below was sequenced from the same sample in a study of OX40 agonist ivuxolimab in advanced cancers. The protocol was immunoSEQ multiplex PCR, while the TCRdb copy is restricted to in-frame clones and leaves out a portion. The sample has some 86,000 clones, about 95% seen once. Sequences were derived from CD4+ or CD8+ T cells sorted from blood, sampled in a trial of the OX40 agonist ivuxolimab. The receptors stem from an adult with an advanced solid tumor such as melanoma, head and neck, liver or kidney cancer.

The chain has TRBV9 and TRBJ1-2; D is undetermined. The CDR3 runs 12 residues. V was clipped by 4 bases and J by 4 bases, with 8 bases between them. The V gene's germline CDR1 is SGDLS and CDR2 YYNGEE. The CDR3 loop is CASSSGIYGYTF. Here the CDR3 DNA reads TGTGCCAGCAGCTCCGGGATCTATGGCTACACCTTC.

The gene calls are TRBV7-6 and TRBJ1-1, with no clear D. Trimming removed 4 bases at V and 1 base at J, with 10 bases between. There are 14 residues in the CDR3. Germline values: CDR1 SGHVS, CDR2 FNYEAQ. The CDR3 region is CASSSGRENTEAFF. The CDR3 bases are TGTGCCAGCAGCTCGGGGAGGGAGAACACTGAAGCTTTCTTT.

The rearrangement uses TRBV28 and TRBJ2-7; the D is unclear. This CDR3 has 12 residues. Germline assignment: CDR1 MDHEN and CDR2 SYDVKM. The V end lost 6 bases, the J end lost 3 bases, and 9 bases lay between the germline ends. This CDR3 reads CASSEPLYEQYF. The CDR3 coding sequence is TGTGCCAGCAGCGAACCTCTCTACGAGCAGTACTTC.

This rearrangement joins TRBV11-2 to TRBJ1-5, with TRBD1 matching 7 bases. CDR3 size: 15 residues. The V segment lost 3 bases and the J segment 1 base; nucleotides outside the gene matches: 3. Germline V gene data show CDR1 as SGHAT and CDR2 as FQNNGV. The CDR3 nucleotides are TGTGCCAGCAGCTTTGGGACAGCAAGCAATCAGCCCCAGCATTTT. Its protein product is CASSFGTASNQPQHF.

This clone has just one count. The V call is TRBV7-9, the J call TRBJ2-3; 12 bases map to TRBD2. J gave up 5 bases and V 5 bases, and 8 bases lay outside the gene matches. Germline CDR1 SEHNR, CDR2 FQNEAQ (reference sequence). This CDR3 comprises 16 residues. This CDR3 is CASSHLAGGRIDTQYF. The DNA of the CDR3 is TGTGCCAGCAGCCATCTAGCGGGAGGGAGGATAGATACGCAGTATTTT.

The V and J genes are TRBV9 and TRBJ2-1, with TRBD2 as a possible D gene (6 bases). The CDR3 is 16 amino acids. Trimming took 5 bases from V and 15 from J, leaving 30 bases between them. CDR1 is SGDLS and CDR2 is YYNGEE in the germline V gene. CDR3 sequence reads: CASSSHRASENPSLFF. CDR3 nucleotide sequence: TGTGCCAGCAGTTCGCACCGGGCTAGCGAGAACCCGAGTTTGTTCTTC.

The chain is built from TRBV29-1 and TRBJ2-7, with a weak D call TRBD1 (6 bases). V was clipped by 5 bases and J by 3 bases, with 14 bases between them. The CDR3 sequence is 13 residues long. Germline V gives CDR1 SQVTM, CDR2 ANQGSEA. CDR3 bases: TGCAGCGTTCTGGGGGCGAATAACTACGAGCAGTACTTC. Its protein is CSVLGANNYEQYF.

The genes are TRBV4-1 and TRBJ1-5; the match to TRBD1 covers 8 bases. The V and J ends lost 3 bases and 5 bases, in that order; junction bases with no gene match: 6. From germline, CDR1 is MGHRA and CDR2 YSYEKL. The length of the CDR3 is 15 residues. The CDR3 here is CASSQVDREDQPQHF. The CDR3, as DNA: TGCGCCAGCAGCCAGGTGGACAGGGAGGATCAGCCCCAGCATTTT.

Here the CDR3 DNA reads TGTGCCAGCAGTCCCGGCTTTTCTACAGATACGCAGTATTTT. This sequence encodes CASSPGFSTDTQYF. The genes are TRBV27 and TRBJ2-3; D is undetermined. Trimming took 5 bases from V and 3 from J, leaving 12 bases between them. The CDR3 extends over 14 amino acids. From germline, CDR1 is MNHEY and CDR2 SMNVEV (reference sequence).

Written as DNA, the CDR3 is TGTGCCAGCAGCTTAAGCCCTGGACAAGAAGCTTTCTTT. Residues: CASSLSPGQEAFF. The chain couples TRBV7-3 to TRBJ1-1, with D maybe TRBD1 (5 bases). Germline V lookup: CDR1 SGHTA, CDR2 FQGTGA. The V and J ends lost 1 base and 8 bases respectively, with 11 bases between them. The CDR3 has 13 amino acids.

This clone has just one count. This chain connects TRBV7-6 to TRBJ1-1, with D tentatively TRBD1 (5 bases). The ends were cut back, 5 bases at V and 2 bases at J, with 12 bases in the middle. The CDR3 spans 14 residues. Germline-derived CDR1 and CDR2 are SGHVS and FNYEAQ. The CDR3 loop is CASSHQGINTEAFF. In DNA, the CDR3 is TGTGCCAGCAGCCATCAGGGTATAAACACTGAAGCTTTCTTT.

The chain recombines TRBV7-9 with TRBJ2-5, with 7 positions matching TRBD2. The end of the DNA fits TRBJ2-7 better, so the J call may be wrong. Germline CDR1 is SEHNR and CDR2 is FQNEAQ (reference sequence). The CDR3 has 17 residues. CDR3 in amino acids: CASSLDLREGPAYEQYF. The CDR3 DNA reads TGTGCCAGCAGCTTAGATTTGAGGGAGGGCCCGGCCTACGAGCAGTACTTC.

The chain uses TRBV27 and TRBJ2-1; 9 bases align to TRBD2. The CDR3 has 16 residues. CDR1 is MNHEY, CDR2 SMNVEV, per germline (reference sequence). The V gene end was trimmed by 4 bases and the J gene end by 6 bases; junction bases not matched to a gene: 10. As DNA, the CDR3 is TGTGCCAGCAGTTCTCTTCTAGCGGGGTATGGCAATGAGCAGTTCTTC. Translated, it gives CASSSLLAGYGNEQFF.

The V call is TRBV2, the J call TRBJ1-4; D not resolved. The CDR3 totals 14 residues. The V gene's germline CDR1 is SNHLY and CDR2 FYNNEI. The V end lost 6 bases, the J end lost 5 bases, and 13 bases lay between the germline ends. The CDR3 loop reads CASSPPLGNEKLFF. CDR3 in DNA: TGTGCCAGCAGCCCCCCCTTGGGGAATGAAAAACTGTTTTTT.

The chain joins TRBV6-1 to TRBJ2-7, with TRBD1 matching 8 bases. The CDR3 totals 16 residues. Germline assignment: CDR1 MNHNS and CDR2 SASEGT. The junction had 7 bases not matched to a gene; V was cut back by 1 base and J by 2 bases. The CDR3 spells CASSEEGQGETYEQYF. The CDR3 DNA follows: TGTGCCAGCAGTGAAGAAGGACAGGGCGAGACCTACGAGCAGTACTTC.

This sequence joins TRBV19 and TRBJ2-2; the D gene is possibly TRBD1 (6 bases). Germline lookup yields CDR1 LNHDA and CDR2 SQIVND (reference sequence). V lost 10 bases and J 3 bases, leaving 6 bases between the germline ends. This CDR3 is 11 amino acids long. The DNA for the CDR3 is TGTGCCACAGGGGACACCGGGGAGCTGTTTTTT. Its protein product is CATGDTGELFF.

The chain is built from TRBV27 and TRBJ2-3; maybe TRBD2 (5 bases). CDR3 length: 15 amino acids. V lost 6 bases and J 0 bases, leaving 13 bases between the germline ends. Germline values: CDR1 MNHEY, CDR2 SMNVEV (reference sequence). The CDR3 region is CASRPSGSSTDTQYF. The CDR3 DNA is TGTGCCAGCAGACCCTCGGGGTCTAGCACAGATACGCAGTATTTT.

Written as DNA, the CDR3 is TGTGCCAGCAGTGCAGAAGTTACGGGGACAGGAGGCAATCAGCCCCAGCATTTT. It is translated as CASSAEVTGTGGNQPQHF. V and J are TRBV2 and TRBJ1-5, with TRBD1 matching over 8 bases. Germline CDR1 SNHLY, CDR2 FYNNEI. The CDR3 totals 18 residues. With 4 bases clipped from V and 2 bases from J, the junction kept 13 bases outside the gene matches.

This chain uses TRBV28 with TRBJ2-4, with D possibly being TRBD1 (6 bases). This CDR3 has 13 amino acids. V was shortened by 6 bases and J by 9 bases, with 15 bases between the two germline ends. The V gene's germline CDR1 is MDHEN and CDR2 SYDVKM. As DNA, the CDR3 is TGTGCCAGCAGGATGGCGACAGGTAGCATTCAGTACTTC. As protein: CASRMATGSIQYF.

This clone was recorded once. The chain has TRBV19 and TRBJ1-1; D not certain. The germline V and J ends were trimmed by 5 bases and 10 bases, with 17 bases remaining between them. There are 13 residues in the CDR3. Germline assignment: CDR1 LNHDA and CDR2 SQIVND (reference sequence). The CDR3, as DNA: TGTGCCAGTAGTCCCGAAACAGTAGTAGGAGCTTTCTTT. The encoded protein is CASSPETVVGAFF. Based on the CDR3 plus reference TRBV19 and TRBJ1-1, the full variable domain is DGGITQSPKYLFRKEGQNVTLSCEQNLNHDAMYWYRQDPGQGLRLIYYSQIVNDFQKGDIAEGYSVSREKKESFPLTVTSAQKNPTAFYLCASSPETVVGAFFGQGTRLTVV.

The CDR3 DNA reads as TGTGCCAGCAGCCTTCCCACAGCATCCTACGAGCAGTACTTC. This gives the protein CASSLPTASYEQYF. This chain uses TRBV7-9 with TRBJ2-7; D gene unclear. CDR1 and CDR2 (germline): SEHNR, FQNEAQ (reference sequence). This CDR3 region has 14 residues. The V end was cut by 5 bases, the J end by 1 base, with 12 bases between.

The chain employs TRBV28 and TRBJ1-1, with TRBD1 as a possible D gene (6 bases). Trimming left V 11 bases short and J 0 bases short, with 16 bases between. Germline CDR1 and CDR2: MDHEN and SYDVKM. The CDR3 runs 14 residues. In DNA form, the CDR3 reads TGTGCCGGGGGGGGCCTAGACATGAACACTGAAGCTTTCTTT. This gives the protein CAGGGLDMNTEAFF.

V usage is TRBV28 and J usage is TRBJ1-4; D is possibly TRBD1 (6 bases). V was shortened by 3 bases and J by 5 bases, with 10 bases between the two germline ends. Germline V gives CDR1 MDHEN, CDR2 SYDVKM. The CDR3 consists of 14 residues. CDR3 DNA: TGTGCCAGCAGTTTCTTACAGGGAAATGAAAAACTGTTTTTT. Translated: CASSFLQGNEKLFF.

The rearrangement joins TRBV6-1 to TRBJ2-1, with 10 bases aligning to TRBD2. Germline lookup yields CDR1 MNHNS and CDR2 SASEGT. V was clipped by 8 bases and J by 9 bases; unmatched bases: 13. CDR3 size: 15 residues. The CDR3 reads CASLEREGIWGEQFF. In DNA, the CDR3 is TGTGCCAGCCTGGAGCGGGAGGGTATTTGGGGTGAGCAGTTCTTC.

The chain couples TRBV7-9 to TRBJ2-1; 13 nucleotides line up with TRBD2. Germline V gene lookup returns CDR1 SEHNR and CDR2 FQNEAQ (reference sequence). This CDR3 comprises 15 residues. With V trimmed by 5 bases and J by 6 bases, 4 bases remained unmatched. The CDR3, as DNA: TGTGCCAGCAGCCTACTAGCGGGAGGGCGCAATGAGCAGTTCTTC. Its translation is CASSLLAGGRNEQFF.

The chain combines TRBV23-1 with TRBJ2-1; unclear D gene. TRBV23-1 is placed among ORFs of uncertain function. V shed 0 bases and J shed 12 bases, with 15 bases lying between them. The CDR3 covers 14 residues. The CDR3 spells CASSQSYVALGQFF. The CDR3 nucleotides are TGCGCCAGCAGTCAATCGTATGTGGCCCTGGGGCAGTTCTTC.

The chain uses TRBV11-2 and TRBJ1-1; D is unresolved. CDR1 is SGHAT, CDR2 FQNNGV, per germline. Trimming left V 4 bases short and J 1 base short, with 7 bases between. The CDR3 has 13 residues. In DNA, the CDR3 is TGTGCCAGCAGCTGGGGAGGGAACACTGAAGCTTTCTTT. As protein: CASSWGGNTEAFF.

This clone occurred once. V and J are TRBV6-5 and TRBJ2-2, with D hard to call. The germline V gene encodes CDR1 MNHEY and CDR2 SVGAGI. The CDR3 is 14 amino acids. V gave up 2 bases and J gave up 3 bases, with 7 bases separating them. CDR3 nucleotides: TGTGCCAGCAGTTACGGTGTGGACACCGGGGAGCTGTTTTTT. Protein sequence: CASSYGVDTGELFF.

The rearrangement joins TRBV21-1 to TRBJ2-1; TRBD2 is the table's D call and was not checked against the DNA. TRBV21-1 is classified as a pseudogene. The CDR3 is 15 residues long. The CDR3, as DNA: TGTGCCAGCAGACAGACTAGCCGCATCCACAATGAGCAGTTCTTC. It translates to CASRQTSRIHNEQFF.

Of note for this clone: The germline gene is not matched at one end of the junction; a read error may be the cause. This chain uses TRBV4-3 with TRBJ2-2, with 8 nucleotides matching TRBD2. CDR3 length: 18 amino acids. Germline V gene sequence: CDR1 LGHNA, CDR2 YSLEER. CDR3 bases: TGCGCCAGCAGCCAAGAGCTAGCGGGTCACTTGAACGCCGGGGAGCTGTTTTTT. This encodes CASSQELAGHLNAGELFF.

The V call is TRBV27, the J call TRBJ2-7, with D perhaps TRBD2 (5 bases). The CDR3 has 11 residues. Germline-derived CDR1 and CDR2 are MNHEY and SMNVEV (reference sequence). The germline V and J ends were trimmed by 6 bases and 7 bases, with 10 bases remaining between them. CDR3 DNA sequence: TGTGCCAGCAGCCTGGGGAGTGAGCAGTACTTC. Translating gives CASSLGSEQYF.